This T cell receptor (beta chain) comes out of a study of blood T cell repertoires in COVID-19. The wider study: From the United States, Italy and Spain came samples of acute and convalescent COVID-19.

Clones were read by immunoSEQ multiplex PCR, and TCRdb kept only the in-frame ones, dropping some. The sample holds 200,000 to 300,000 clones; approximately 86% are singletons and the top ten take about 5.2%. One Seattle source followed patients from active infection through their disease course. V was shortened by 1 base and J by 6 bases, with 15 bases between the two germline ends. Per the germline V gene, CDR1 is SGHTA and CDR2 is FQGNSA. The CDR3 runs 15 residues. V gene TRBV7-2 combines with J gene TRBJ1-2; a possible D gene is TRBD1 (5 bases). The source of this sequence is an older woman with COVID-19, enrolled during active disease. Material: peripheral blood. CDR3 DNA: TGTGCCAGCAGCTTAGGGCCGGTTGGGGGGGATGGCTACACCTTC. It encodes CASSLGPVGGDGYTF.